The next 23 T cell receptor beta chains were all read from a single sample in a study of blood T cell repertoires in COVID-19. Profiled with immunoSEQ multiplex PCR; TCRdb holds only in-frame clones, not every one. Among some 74,000 clones listed, approximately 93% were seen once. The sequencing sample was made of peripheral blood. The receptors were gathered from a man aged 45-65 years with COVID-19, enrolled during active disease.

The chain links TRBV27 to TRBJ2-5, with 10 nucleotides matching TRBD2. Germline CDR1 reads MNHEY; CDR2 reads SMNVEV (reference sequence). The CDR3 loop spans 13 amino acids. V shed 8 bases, J shed 7 bases, and the junction held 7 bases outside the gene matches. CDR3: CASQLAGVGTQYF. CDR3 DNA: TGTGCCAGCCAGCTAGCGGGAGTTGGGACCCAGTACTTC.

CDR3 DNA sequence: TGTGCCAGCAGCCCGAGGGGGACTGGAAACACCATATATTTT. Encoded protein: CASSPRGTGNTIYF. The V and J genes are TRBV7-9 and TRBJ1-3, with D possibly matching TRBD1 (6 bases). This CDR3 comprises 14 residues. Trimming took off 5 bases at V and 2 bases at J, with 10 bases between the two ends. From germline, CDR1 is SEHNR and CDR2 FQNEAQ (reference sequence).

The chain uses TRBV4-1 and TRBJ2-5; 11 bases line up with TRBD1. V lost 0 bases and J lost 3; bases outside the gene matches: 3. CDR3 length: 16 residues. Germline assignment: CDR1 MGHRA and CDR2 YSYEKL. The CDR3 loop reads CASSQEGTGGKETQYF. The CDR3 DNA reads TGCGCCAGCAGCCAAGAAGGGACAGGGGGTAAAGAGACCCAGTACTTC.

The chain couples TRBV11-2 to TRBJ1-5; TRBD1 matches at 8 bases. V was clipped by 5 bases and J by 7 bases; unmatched bases: 4. Germline values: CDR1 SGHAT, CDR2 FQNNGV. The CDR3 has 13 amino acids. CDR3 nucleotides: TGTGCCAGCAGCAAAGACAGGGGACAGCCCCAGCATTTT. Residues: CASSKDRGQPQHF.

J is TRBJ2-1 and V is TRBV19, with TRBD2 identical over 14 bases. V lost 6 bases to trimming and J lost 0 bases; unmatched junction nucleotides: 1. The CDR3 length is 16 residues. Germline-derived CDR1 and CDR2 are LNHDA and SQIVND (reference sequence). For the CDR3, the DNA is TGTGCCAGTAGGGGGACTAGCGGGAGCTCCTACAATGAGCAGTTCTTC. Its translation: CASRGTSGSSYNEQFF.

This clone was found once. CDR3: CASSLEQGPTEAFF. The DNA of the CDR3 is TGCGCCAGCAGCTTGGAACAGGGACCCACTGAAGCTTTCTTT. This rearrangement joins TRBV5-1 to TRBJ1-1, with D perhaps TRBD1 (6 bases). Germline V lookup: CDR1 SGHRS, CDR2 YFSETQ. CDR3 size: 14 residues. Trimming shortened V by 0 bases and J by 4 bases, and 10 bases separated the two germline ends. Combining the CDR3 with reference TRBV5-1 and TRBJ1-1 gives the whole variable domain KAGVTQTPRYLIKTRGQQVTLSCSPISGHRSVSWYQQTPGQGLQFLFEYFSETQRNKGNFPGRFSGRQFSNSRSEMNVSTLELGDSALYLCASSLEQGPTEAFFGQGTRLTVV.

V gene TRBV5-6 combines with J gene TRBJ2-5; TRBD1 might be the D (5 bases). This CDR3 is built from 15 residues. Per germline, CDR1 SGHDT and CDR2 YYEEEE. Trimming cost V 5 bases and J 2 bases, with 16 bases left between them. CDR3: CASRGLGLEQETQYF. The CDR3 DNA sequence: TGTGCCAGCAGGGGGCTTGGGCTGGAACAAGAGACCCAGTACTTC.

This chain uses TRBV19 with TRBJ2-5, with D possibly being TRBD2 (5 bases). Germline V CDR1 and CDR2: LNHDA, SQIVND (reference sequence). CDR3 size: 13 residues. V was pared by 6 bases and J by 4 bases, with 12 bases between. DNA of the CDR3: TGTGCCAGTAGCGGCGGAGGCCCAGAGACCCAGTACTTC. Amino acid sequence: CASSGGGPETQYF.

This chain joins TRBV5-3 and TRBJ2-2; weak D call: TRBD1 (6 bases). TRBV5-3 is flagged as an ORF with uncertain function. This CDR3 contains 16 residues. Trimming took 0 bases from V and 0 from J, leaving 9 bases between them. The CDR3 DNA sequence: TGTGCCAGAAGCTTGGATGGGACACCGAACACCGGGGAGCTGTTTTTT. Protein product: CARSLDGTPNTGELFF.

V and J are TRBV19 and TRBJ2-7; 8 nucleotides align to TRBD1. The germline gives CDR1 LNHDA, CDR2 SQIVND (reference sequence). This CDR3 comprises 16 residues. Trimming removed 4 bases from V and 4 bases from J; junction bases left unmatched: 12. CDR3 in amino acids: CASSTRAGTGLYEQYF. DNA of the CDR3: TGTGCCAGTAGTACGCGGGCCGGGACAGGCTTGTACGAGCAGTACTTC. The full variable domain, rest sourced from reference TRBV19 and TRBJ2-7, is DGGITQSPKYLFRKEGQNVTLSCEQNLNHDAMYWYRQDPGQGLRLIYYSQIVNDFQKGDIAEGYSVSREKKESFPLTVTSAQKNPTAFYLCASSTRAGTGLYEQYFGPGTRLTVT.

The gene calls are TRBV14 and TRBJ2-7; 9 bases agree with TRBD1. CDR3 size: 18 residues. The V gene's germline CDR1 is SGHDN and CDR2 FVKESK. V lost 4 bases to trimming and J lost 2 bases; unmatched junction nucleotides: 15. This CDR3 reads CASSPQSGTGSWPYEQYF. The CDR3 bases are TGTGCCAGCAGCCCCCAATCCGGGACAGGGAGCTGGCCCTACGAGCAGTACTTC.

The chain carries TRBV4-1 and TRBJ1-1; TRBD1 is a possible D gene (5 bases). Trimming removed 3 bases at V and 4 bases at J, with 18 bases between. Germline lookup yields CDR1 MGHRA and CDR2 YSYEKL. The CDR3 length is 16 residues. The CDR3 loop reads CASSHLGGGRGTEAFF. In DNA, the CDR3 is TGCGCCAGCAGCCACCTTGGGGGGGGGAGGGGCACTGAAGCTTTCTTT.

The V gene is TRBV18, the J gene TRBJ2-5, with D possibly matching TRBD2 (6 bases). Trimming took off 2 bases at V and 4 bases at J, with 14 bases between the two ends. The germline gives CDR1 KGHSH, CDR2 LQKENI. This CDR3 is built from 15 residues. CDR3 in amino acids: CASSPGGRSRETQYF. The CDR3 region has the DNA TGTGCCAGCTCACCAGGGGGGAGGTCCCGAGAGACCCAGTACTTC.

This clone occurred once. The chain combines TRBV5-1 with TRBJ2-7; 14 bases are shared with TRBD2. The V gene's germline CDR1 is SGHRS and CDR2 YFSETQ. The CDR3 runs to 16 residues. V gave up 5 bases and J gave up 1 base; unmatched junction bases: 5. CDR3 region: CASRRGTSGSSYEQYF. CDR3 coding DNA: TGCGCCAGCAGGAGGGGGACTAGCGGGAGTTCCTACGAGCAGTACTTC.

The count of this clone is one. The chain is built from TRBV28 and TRBJ1-5; D gene unclear. The ends were cut back, 6 bases at V and 4 bases at J, with 16 bases in the middle. The CDR3 consists of 15 residues. Germline V gives CDR1 MDHEN, CDR2 SYDVKM. The CDR3 loop reads CASSLLEGGNQPQHF. The CDR3 DNA is TGTGCCAGCAGCCTGCTGGAGGGCGGAAATCAGCCCCAGCATTTT.

This clone was detected once. The genes are TRBV3-1 (or the pseudogene TRBV3-2) and TRBJ2-1; TRBD2 agrees at 11 bases. The CDR3 covers 16 residues. Germline lookup yields CDR1 LGHDT and CDR2 YNNKEL (reference sequence). J gave up 6 bases and V 1 base, and 5 bases lay outside the gene matches. The CDR3 loop reads CASSQGLAGGSNEQFF. DNA of the CDR3: TGTGCCAGCAGCCAAGGTCTAGCGGGAGGTAGCAATGAGCAGTTCTTC.

The chain recombines TRBV5-6 with TRBJ1-1; the match to TRBD1 covers 7 bases. The CDR3 runs 14 residues. The V segment lost 4 bases and the J segment 4 bases; nucleotides outside the gene matches: 7. From germline, CDR1 is SGHDT and CDR2 YYEEEE. The CDR3 DNA reads as TGTGCCAGCAGCCCGACAGGGAGAGGCACTGAAGCTTTCTTT. Its protein is CASSPTGRGTEAFF. The full variable domain, in which reference TRBV5-6 and TRBJ1-1 provide the parts outside the CDR3, is DAGVTQSPTHLIKTRGQQVTLRCSPKSGHDTVSWYQQALGQGPQFIFQYYEEEERQRGNFPDRFSGHQFPNYSSELNVNALLLGDSALYLCASSPTGRGTEAFFGQGTRLTVV.

This chain joins TRBV11-2 and TRBJ2-1, with no clear D. V was trimmed by 6 bases and J by 6 bases, leaving 18 bases between them. The CDR3 extends over 15 amino acids. Germline V CDR1 and CDR2: SGHAT, FQNNGV. CDR3 region: CASRQLSGVGNEQFF. The CDR3 region has the DNA TGTGCCAGCAGGCAGCTCTCGGGTGTGGGCAATGAGCAGTTCTTC.

The V and J genes are TRBV12-3 or TRBV12-4 and TRBJ1-3; TRBD1 is a possible D gene (6 bases). There are 13 residues in the CDR3. V was shortened by 4 bases and J by 7 bases, with 11 bases between the two germline ends. The CDR3 here is CASSYRVVNTIYF. The CDR3 nucleotides read TGTGCCAGCAGTTACAGGGTAGTTAACACCATATATTTT.

In DNA, the CDR3 is TGTGCCAGCAGCTTGGTTGCTAGCGGGAAGGCAGATACGCAGTATTTT. Translated: CASSLVASGKADTQYF. The chain carries TRBV5-4 and TRBJ2-3, with TRBD2 identical over 9 bases. The CDR3 is 16 amino acids. The junction had 6 bases not matched to a gene; V was cut back by 0 bases and J by 4 bases. Germline values: CDR1 SGHNT, CDR2 YYREEE (reference sequence).

J is TRBJ1-6 and V is TRBV5-6, with unresolved D. In germline, CDR1 is SGHDT, CDR2 YYEEEE. V dropped 4 bases and J dropped 5 bases, with 10 bases sitting between them. The CDR3 has 14 residues. CDR3 DNA sequence: TGTGCCAGCAGCCTACCACGAGATAATTCACCCCTCCACTTT. It translates to CASSLPRDNSPLHF.

As DNA, the CDR3 is TGTGCCAGTAGTTTCGGAGGGACTAGCGGGACCACCGGGGAGCTGTTTTTT. This encodes CASSFGGTSGTTGELFF. The gene calls are TRBV19 and TRBJ2-2; 13 bases are shared with TRBD2. CDR1 and CDR2 from the germline V gene are LNHDA and SQIVND (reference sequence). V was pared by 5 bases and J by 4 bases, with 7 bases of the junction left unmatched. This CDR3 is built from 17 residues. Using reference TRBV19 and TRBJ2-2 for the parts outside the CDR3, the full variable domain is DGGITQSPKYLFRKEGQNVTLSCEQNLNHDAMYWYRQDPGQGLRLIYYSQIVNDFQKGDIAEGYSVSREKKESFPLTVTSAQKNPTAFYLCASSFGGTSGTTGELFFGEGSRLTVL.

CDR3 sequence: CASSLGNLARGEQFF. The CDR3 DNA reads as TGTGCCAGCAGCTTAGGCAACCTAGCGCGGGGTGAGCAGTTCTTC. This chain connects TRBV11-3 to TRBJ2-1; D is perhaps TRBD2 (6 bases). This CDR3 spans 15 amino acids. V dropped 1 base and J dropped 9 bases, with 16 bases sitting between them. In germline, CDR1 is SGHNT, CDR2 YENEEA.